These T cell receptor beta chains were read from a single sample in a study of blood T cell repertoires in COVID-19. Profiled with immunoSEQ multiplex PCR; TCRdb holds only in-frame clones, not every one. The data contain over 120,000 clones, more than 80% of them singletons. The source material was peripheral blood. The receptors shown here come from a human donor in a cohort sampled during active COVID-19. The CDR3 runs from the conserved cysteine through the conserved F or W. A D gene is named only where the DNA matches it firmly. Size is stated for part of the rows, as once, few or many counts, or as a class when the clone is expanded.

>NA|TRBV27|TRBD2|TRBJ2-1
TGTGCCAGCAGTTGGAGGCTAGCGGGGGGGTACAATGAGCAGTTCTTC
CASSWRLAGGYNEQFF
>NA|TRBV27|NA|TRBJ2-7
TGTGCCAGCAGTTTATTGATCCAGGGGACCTACGAGCAGTACTTC
CASSLLIQGTYEQYF
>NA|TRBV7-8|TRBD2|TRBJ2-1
TGTGCCAGCAGGGGGGGGGACCAGGCCTCGGGTGAGCAGTTCTTC
CASRGGDQASGEQFF
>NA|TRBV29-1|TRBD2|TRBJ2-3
TGCAGCTCGGTAACGGGAGGGGAAGATACGCAGTATTTT
CSSVTGGEDTQYF
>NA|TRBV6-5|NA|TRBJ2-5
TGTGCCAGCAGTTCCACCACCAGCGCGGGAAGAGAGACCCAGTACTTC
CASSSTTSAGRETQYF
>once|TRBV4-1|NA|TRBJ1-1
TGCGCCAGCACCAGGGCGGGGATTCGGTCGGACACTGAAGCTTTCTTT
CASTRAGIRSDTEAFF
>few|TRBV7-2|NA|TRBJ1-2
TGTGCCAGCAGCCCAGGGGACGGGGGGAACTATGGCTACACCTTC
CASSPGDGGNYGYTF
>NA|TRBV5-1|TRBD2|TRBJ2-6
TGCGCCAGCAGTACTAGCGGGGACTCTGGGGCCAACGTCCTGACTTTC
CASSTSGDSGANVLTF
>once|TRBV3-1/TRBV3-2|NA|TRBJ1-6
TGTGCCAGCAGCCAAGATGAGAGGTGGGGGACTGTGCGTTCATCCCTCCACTTT
CASSQDERWGTVRSSLHF
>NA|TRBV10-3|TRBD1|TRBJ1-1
TGTGCCATCAGTGAGGAGCACAGGGGAGTCGCTGAAGCTTTCTTT
CAISEEHRGVAEAFF
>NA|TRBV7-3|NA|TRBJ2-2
TGTGCCAGCAGCACGAGGTCCGGAGACACCGGGGAGCTGTTTTTT
CASSTRSGDTGELFF
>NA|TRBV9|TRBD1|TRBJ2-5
TGTGCCAGCAGCCCCCGGACAGGGGGCAGGGAGACCCAGTACTTC
CASSPRTGGRETQYF
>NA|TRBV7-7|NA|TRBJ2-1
TGTGCTAGCAGCTGGACGGAGACCCGACTAGACGATGAGCAGTTCTTC
CASSWTETRLDDEQFF
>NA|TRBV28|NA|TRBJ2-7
TGTGCCAGCAGTTCCGCGGACAGATCCTACGAGCAGTACTTC
CASSSADRSYEQYF
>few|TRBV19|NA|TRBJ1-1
TGTGCCAGTAGTATAGTTAGCCAGAGCGATGAAGCTTTCTTT
CASSIVSQSDEAFF
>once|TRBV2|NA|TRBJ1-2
TGTGCCAGCAGAGAAACGGACAGCTTAACTAACTATGGCTACACCTTC
CASRETDSLTNYGYTF
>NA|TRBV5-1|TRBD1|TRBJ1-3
TGCGCCAGCAGCCTCCGGACAGGGCCCCTTCAGGGGGGAAACACCATATATTTT
CASSLRTGPLQGGNTIYF
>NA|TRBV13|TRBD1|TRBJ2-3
TGTGCCAGCAGCTTAGGAGGGACAGGCCGAGATACGCAGTATTTT
CASSLGGTGRDTQYF
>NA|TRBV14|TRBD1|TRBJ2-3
TGTGCCAGCAGCCGCCCCGGGACAGGGATAGGAAATACGCAGTATTTT
CASSRPGTGIGNTQYF
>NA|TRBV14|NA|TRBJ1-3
TGTGCCAGCAGCCAGGCCGACAGAAACACCATATATTTT
CASSQADRNTIYF
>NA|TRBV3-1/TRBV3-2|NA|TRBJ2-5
TGTGCCAGCAGCCAACTTTCGGGAGAGTGGGAGACCCAGTACTTC
CASSQLSGEWETQYF
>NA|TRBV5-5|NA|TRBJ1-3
TGTGCCAGCAGCATCAGGGTAACTGGAAACACCATATATTTT
CASSIRVTGNTIYF
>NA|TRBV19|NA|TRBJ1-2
TGTGCCAGTAGTATAGATTCAGCGAACTATGGCTACACCTTC
CASSIDSANYGYTF
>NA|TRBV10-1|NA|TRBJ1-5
TGCGCCAGCAGTGGGTCTCTCAGCAATCAGCCCCAGCATTTT
CASSGSLSNQPQHF
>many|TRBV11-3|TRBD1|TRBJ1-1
TGTGCCAGCAGACCAACGACAGGGCCCACTCCCCCCGAAGCTTTCTTT
CASRPTTGPTPPEAFF
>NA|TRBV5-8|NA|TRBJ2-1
TGTGCCAGCAGCCACCGTCCCCTAGCAGCCGACAATGAGCAGTTCTTC
CASSHRPLAADNEQFF
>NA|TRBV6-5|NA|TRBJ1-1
TGTGCCAGCACCCCAGGGGTGAGATCCACTGAAGCTTTCTTT
CASTPGVRSTEAFF
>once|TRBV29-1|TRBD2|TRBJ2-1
TGCAGCGTTATTCCGGGACTAGCGGGGTCATCCTACAATGAGCAGTTCTTC
CSVIPGLAGSSYNEQFF
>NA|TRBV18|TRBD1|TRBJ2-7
TGTGCCAGCTCAACCCGACAGGGAAGCTCCTACGAGCAGTACTTC
CASSTRQGSSYEQYF
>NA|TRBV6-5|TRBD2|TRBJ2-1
TGTGCCAGCTTCCTGCTAGCGGGGTCAGAGCAGTTCTTC
CASFLLAGSEQFF
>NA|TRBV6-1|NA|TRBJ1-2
TGTGCCAGCAGTGAAGCGGGTTCCAGGGCCTATGGCTACACCTTC
CASSEAGSRAYGYTF
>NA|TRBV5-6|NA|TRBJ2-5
TGTGCCAGCAGCGGCGACAGGACCGGCCAAGAGACCCAGTACTTC
CASSGDRTGQETQYF
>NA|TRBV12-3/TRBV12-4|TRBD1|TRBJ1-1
TGTGCCAGCAGTCAGACAGGGTGGACTGAAGCTTTCTTT
CASSQTGWTEAFF
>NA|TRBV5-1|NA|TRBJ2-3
TGCGCCAGCAGCGGGACACCAGGGGATACGCAGTATTTT
CASSGTPGDTQYF
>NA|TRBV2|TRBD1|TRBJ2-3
TGTGCCAGCACTACGCCCGGGACAGGGTCTGGAGATACGCAGTATTTT
CASTTPGTGSGDTQYF
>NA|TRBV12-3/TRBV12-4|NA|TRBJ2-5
TGTGCCAGCAGTTCCTGGAGAGAGACCCAGTACTTC
CASSSWRETQYF
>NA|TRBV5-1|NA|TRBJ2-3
TGCGCCAGCAGCTTGGCCGAGTCCACCGGTACGCAGTATTTT
CASSLAESTGTQYF
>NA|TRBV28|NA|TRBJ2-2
TGTGCCAGCAGCACTCCAGCGGGCAGCACCGGGGAGCTGTTTTTT
CASSTPAGSTGELFF
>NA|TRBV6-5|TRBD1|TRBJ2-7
TGTGCCAGCACCGACAGGGAAAGCTACGAGCAGTACTTC
CASTDRESYEQYF
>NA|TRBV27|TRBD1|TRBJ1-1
TGTGCCAGCAGTCCTAACAGGGGACCGCCATTCATGAACACTGAAGCTTTCTTT
CASSPNRGPPFMNTEAFF
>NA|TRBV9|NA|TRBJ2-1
TGTGCCAGCAGCCCCCAAACTGTACTAGATAGAGAGTTCTTC
CASSPQTVLDREFF
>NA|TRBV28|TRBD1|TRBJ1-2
TGTGCCAGCAGTCCCGGACAGGGGAACTATGGCTACACCTTC
CASSPGQGNYGYTF
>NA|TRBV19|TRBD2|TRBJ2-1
TGTGCCAGTAGCCTAGGAAAACGTAGCGGGGGTAATGAGCAGTTCTTC
CASSLGKRSGGNEQFF
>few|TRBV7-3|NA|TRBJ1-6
TGTGCCAGCAGCTTAGCCGGTAGTTCACCCCTCCACTTT
CASSLAGSSPLHF
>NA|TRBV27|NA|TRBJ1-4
TGTGCCAGCAGTTTATTCAATCAGGGTAGGGAAAAACTGTTTTTT
CASSLFNQGREKLFF
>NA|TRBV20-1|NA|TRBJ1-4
TGCAGTGCTACGGAGAATGAAAAACTGTTTTTT
CSATENEKLFF
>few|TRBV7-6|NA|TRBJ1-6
TGTGCCAGCAGCTCGGGACACGCAAATTCACCCCTCCACTTT
CASSSGHANSPLHF
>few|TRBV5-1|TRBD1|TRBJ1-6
TGCGCCAGCAGAGAGGACAGGGGCCGTATTGACTCACCCCTCCACTTT
CASREDRGRIDSPLHF
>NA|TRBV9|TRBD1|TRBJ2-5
TGTGCCAGCAGCGAGGGGGAACAGGGGGCGGAGACCCAGTACTTC
CASSEGEQGAETQYF
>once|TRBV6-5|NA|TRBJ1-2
TGTGCCAGCAGCCGGGGAGGGTCCCCTATAGGCTACACCTTC
CASSRGGSPIGYTF
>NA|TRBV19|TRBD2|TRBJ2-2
TGTGCCTCCGGGCCTAGCGGTAATACCGGGGAGCTGTTTTTT
CASGPSGNTGELFF
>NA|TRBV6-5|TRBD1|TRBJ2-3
TGTGCCAGCAGAGTGACGGGACAGAACACAGATACGCAGTATTTT
CASRVTGQNTDTQYF